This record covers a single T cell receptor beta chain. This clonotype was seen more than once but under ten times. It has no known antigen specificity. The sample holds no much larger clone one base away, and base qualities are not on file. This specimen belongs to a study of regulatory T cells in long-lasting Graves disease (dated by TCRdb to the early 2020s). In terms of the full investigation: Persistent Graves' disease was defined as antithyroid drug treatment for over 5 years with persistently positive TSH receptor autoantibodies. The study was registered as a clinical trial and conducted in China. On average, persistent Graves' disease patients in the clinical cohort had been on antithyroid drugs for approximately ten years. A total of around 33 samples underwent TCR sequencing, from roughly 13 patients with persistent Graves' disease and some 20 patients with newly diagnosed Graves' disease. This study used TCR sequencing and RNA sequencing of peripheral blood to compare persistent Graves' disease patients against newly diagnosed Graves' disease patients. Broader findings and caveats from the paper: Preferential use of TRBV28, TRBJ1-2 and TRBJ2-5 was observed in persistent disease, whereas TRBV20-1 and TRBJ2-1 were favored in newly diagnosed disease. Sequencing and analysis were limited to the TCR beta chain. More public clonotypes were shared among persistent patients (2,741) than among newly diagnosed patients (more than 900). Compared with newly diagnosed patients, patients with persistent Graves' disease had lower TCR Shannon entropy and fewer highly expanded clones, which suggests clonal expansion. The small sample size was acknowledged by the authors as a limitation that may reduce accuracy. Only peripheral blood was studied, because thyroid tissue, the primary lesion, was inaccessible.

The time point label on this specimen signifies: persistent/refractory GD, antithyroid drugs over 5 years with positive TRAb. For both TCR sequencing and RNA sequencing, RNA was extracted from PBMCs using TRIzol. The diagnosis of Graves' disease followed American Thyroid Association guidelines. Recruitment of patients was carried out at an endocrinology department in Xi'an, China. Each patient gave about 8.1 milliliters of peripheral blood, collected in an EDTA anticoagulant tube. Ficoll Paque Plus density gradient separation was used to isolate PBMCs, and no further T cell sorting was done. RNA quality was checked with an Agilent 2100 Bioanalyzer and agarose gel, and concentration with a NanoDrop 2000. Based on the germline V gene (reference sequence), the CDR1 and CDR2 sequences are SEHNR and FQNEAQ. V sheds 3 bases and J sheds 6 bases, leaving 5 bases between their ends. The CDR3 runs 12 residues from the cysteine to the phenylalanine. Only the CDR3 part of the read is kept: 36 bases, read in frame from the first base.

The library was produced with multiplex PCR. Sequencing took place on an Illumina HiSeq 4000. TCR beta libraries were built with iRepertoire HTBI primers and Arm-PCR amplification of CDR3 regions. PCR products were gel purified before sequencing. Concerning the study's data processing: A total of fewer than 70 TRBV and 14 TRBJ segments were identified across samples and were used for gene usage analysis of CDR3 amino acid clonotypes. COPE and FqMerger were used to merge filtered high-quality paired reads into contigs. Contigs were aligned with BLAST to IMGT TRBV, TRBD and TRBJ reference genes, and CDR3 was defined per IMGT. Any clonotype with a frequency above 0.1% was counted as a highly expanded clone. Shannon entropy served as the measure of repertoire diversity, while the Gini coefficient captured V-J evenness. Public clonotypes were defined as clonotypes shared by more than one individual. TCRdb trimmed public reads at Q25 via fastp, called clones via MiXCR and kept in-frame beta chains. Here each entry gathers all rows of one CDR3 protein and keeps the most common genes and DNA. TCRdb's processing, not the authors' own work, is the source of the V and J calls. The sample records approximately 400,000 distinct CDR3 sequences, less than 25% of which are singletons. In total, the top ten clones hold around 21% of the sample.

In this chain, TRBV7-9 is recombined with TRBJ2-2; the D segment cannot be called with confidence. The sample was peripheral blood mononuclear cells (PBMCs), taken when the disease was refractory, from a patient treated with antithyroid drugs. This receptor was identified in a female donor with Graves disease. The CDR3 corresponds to CASSFEAGELFF. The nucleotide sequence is TGTGCCAGCAGCTTCGAGGCCGGGGAGCTGTTTTTT.